Below are 17 T cell receptor beta chains sequenced from a single sample in a study of PD-1 blockade in classical Hodgkin lymphoma. All patients experienced relapse after autologous stem cell transplantation, and brentuximab vedotin exposure was variable. Magnetic depletion of unwanted cells isolated CD4+ T cells from thawed PBMCs. TCRdb's table, derived via immunoSEQ multiplex PCR, lists solely in-frame clones and lacks some. Altogether 2,500 to 3,000 clones are present, 65% to 90% being singletons, with the ten largest covering more than 1.1%. The sequences come from CD4+ T cells from blood, collected at baseline. The receptors shown here come from a human donor with classical Hodgkin lymphoma.

The genes are TRBV10-2 and TRBJ1-1, with a weak D call TRBD1 (6 bases). Deletions cut 0 bases from V and 7 bases from J, with 9 bases between. The germline V gene encodes CDR1 WSHSY and CDR2 SAAADI. The CDR3 sequence is 13 residues long. CDR3 protein: CASSESQGGEAFF. The CDR3 DNA reads TGCGCCAGCAGTGAGTCCCAAGGGGGTGAAGCTTTCTTT.

The chain links TRBV18 to TRBJ1-1; tentative D call: TRBD1 (6 bases). The V and J ends lost 3 bases and 4 bases respectively, with 15 bases between them. Germline V gives CDR1 KGHSH, CDR2 LQKENI. The CDR3 is 15 amino acids. CDR3 coding DNA: TGTGCCAGCTCACCCCTTGAGGGGGTGGGCACTGAAGCTTTCTTT. This sequence encodes CASSPLEGVGTEAFF.

The chain employs TRBV4-3 and TRBJ2-1; 8 bases map to TRBD2. The CDR3 is 14 amino acids. V dropped 6 bases and J dropped 4; count of bases not matched to a gene: 5. Per the germline V gene, CDR1 is LGHNA and CDR2 is YSLEER. CDR3 coding DNA: TGCGCCAGCAGGGTAGCGGGGACTTACAATGAGCAGTTCTTC. Protein: CASRVAGTYNEQFF.

The chain joins TRBV10-3 to TRBJ2-5; D is undetermined. The germline V and J ends were trimmed by 3 bases and 5 bases, with 4 bases remaining between them. The CDR3 consists of 11 residues. The germline gives CDR1 ENHRY, CDR2 SYGVKD. The CDR3 bases are TGTGCCATCAGTGATGAGGAGACCCAGTACTTC. Its protein is CAISDEETQYF.

This clone was detected a few times. The V gene is TRBV19, the J gene TRBJ1-2; D is ambiguous. Germline V gene lookup returns CDR1 LNHDA and CDR2 SQIVND (reference sequence). Trimming removed 3 bases from V and 2 bases from J, with 4 bases in between. CDR3 length equals 12 residues. The chain's CDR3 is CASSIQNYGYTF. In nucleotides, the CDR3 is TGTGCCAGTAGTATCCAGAACTATGGCTACACCTTC.

The V gene is TRBV12-5, the J gene TRBJ1-2; D gene ambiguous. Germline CDR1 reads LGHNT; CDR2 reads FRNRAP. V was clipped by 6 bases and J by 8 bases, with 10 bases between them. The CDR3 extends over 11 amino acids. CDR3 loop: CASGEVDGYTF. Written as DNA, the CDR3 is TGTGCTAGTGGGGAGGTAGACGGCTACACCTTC.

The V call is TRBV2, the J call TRBJ2-5, with D uncertain. The CDR3 is 13 residues long. Trimming pared 0 bases from V and 7 bases from J, leaving 9 bases between. Germline CDR1 reads SNHLY; CDR2 reads FYNNEI. The CDR3 spells CASSEALLGTQYF. The CDR3, as DNA: TGTGCCAGCAGTGAAGCGCTTTTGGGGACCCAGTACTTC.

The chain employs TRBV5-1 and TRBJ1-4; 7 positions match TRBD1. The CDR3 is 15 residues long. CDR1 and CDR2 (germline): SGHRS, YFSETQ. V gave up 0 bases and J gave up 1 base; unmatched junction bases: 0. This chain's CDR3 is CASSLDRGTNEKLFF. CDR3 bases: TGCGCCAGCAGCTTGGACAGGGGAACTAATGAAAAACTGTTTTTT. The full variable domain, rest sourced from reference TRBV5-1 and TRBJ1-4, is KAGVTQTPRYLIKTRGQQVTLSCSPISGHRSVSWYQQTPGQGLQFLFEYFSETQRNKGNFPGRFSGRQFSNSRSEMNVSTLELGDSALYLCASSLDRGTNEKLFFGSGTQLSVL.

This rearrangement joins TRBV28 to TRBJ1-4, with no clear D. This CDR3 has 12 amino acids. V lost 3 bases and J lost 5, with 4 bases in between. Germline CDR1 is MDHEN and CDR2 is SYDVKM. CDR3 coding DNA: TGTGCCAGCAGTTTGGGGAATGAAAAACTGTTTTTT. Protein sequence: CASSLGNEKLFF.

This clone was seen a handful of times. V and J are TRBV6-1 and TRBJ1-3; D uncertain. The germline gives CDR1 MNHNS, CDR2 SASEGT. V was trimmed by 7 bases and J by 0 bases, leaving 13 bases between them. This CDR3 has 15 residues. CDR3 nucleotide sequence: TGTGCCAGCACCCCTTCACCGAGCTCTGGAAACACCATATATTTT. As protein: CASTPSPSSGNTIYF.

This rearrangement joins TRBV6-6 to TRBJ1-2, with 9 bases that match TRBD1. CDR1 and CDR2 from the germline V gene are MNHNY and SVGAGI (reference sequence). This CDR3 contains 13 residues. With V trimmed by 6 bases and J by 6 bases, 5 bases remained unmatched. The CDR3 loop reads CASRGQGRNGYTF. As DNA, the CDR3 is TGTGCCAGCAGGGGACAGGGCAGGAATGGCTACACCTTC.

This chain links TRBV7-9 with TRBJ2-7; tentatively, D is TRBD1 or TRBD2 (7 bases each). In germline, CDR1 is SEHNR, CDR2 FQNEAQ (reference sequence). This CDR3 is built from 14 residues. V lost 1 base, J lost 4 bases, and 11 bases lay in between. CDR3 coding DNA: TGTGCCAGCAGCTTAGGCAGGGGGGGTTACGAGCAGTACTTC. Its protein is CASSLGRGGYEQYF.

The rearrangement joins TRBV27 to TRBJ2-5, with D perhaps matching TRBD1 (5 bases). The V end was cut by 1 base, the J end by 1 base, with 7 bases between. CDR3 length: 14 amino acids. Germline CDR1 is MNHEY and CDR2 is SMNVEV (reference sequence). CDR3 nucleotide sequence: TGTGCCAGCAGTTTATTCCAGGGCCAAGAGACCCAGTACTTC. Translating it yields CASSLFQGQETQYF.

The chain combines TRBV2 with TRBJ2-1, with TRBD2 matching 10 bases. V shed 7 bases, J shed 6 bases, and the junction held 6 bases outside the gene matches. This CDR3 is built from 14 residues. Germline CDR1 and CDR2: SNHLY and FYNNEI. CDR3 region: CASTHERGGNEQFF. The CDR3 DNA sequence: TGTGCCAGCACCCACGAGCGGGGGGGCAATGAGCAGTTCTTC. The variable domain in full, completed from reference TRBV2 and TRBJ2-1, reads EPEVTQTPSHQVTQMGQEVILRCVPISNHLYFYWYRQILGQKVEFLVSFYNNEISEKSEIFDDQFSVERPDGSNFTLKIRSTKLEDSAMYFCASTHERGGNEQFFGPGTRLTVL.

The chain links TRBV9 to TRBJ1-2; 8 bases are a match to TRBD1. With 5 bases clipped from V and 0 bases from J, the junction kept 3 bases outside the gene matches. There are 14 residues in the CDR3. CDR1 is SGDLS, CDR2 YYNGEE, per germline. CDR3 bases: TGTGCCAGCAGGACAGGGGCCGCTAACTATGGCTACACCTTC. Translation gives CASRTGAANYGYTF.

The rearrangement joins TRBV5-1 to TRBJ2-1, with 10 bases fitting TRBD1. The V gene's germline CDR1 is SGHRS and CDR2 YFSETQ. V trimming: 2 bases; J trimming: 7 bases; junction bases outside the gene matches: 3. This CDR3 is built from 14 residues. In DNA, the CDR3 is TGCGCCAGCAGCTTTCGGGACAGGGGAAATGAGCAGTTCTTC. This translates into CASSFRDRGNEQFF.

This clone was recorded once. The rearrangement joins TRBV5-6 to TRBJ2-1; TRBD2 matches 12 bases. V was clipped by 3 bases and J by 7 bases; unmatched bases: 8. The CDR3 is made up of 16 amino acids. Per germline, CDR1 SGHDT and CDR2 YYEEEE. The CDR3 region has the DNA TGTGCCAGCAGCTCGCCGGGACTAGCGGGTGAGAATGAGCAGTTCTTC. Translating it yields CASSSPGLAGENEQFF.